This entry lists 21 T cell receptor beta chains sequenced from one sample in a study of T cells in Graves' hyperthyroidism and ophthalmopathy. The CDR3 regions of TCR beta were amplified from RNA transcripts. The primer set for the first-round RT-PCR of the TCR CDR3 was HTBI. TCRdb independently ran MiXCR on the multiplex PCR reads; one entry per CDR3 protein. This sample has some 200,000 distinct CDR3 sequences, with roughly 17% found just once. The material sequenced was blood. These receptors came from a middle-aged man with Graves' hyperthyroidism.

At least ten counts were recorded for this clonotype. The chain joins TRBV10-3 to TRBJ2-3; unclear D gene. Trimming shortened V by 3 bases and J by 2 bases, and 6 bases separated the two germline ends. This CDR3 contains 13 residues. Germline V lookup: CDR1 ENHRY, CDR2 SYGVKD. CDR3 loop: CAISEVNTDTQYF. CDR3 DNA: TGTGCCATCAGTGAAGTTAACACAGATACGCAGTATTTT.

The CDR3 sequence: CASSRGGTGVGSPLHF. The CDR3 nucleotides read TGCGCCAGCAGCCGGGGGGGGACAGGGGTCGGATCACCCCTCCACTTT. The J gene is TRBJ1-6, the V gene TRBV4-3, with TRBD1 matching 10 bases. Looked up from germline, CDR1 is LGHNA and CDR2 is YSLEER. CDR3 length: 16 amino acids. V shed 4 bases, J shed 10 bases, and the junction held 10 bases outside the gene matches.

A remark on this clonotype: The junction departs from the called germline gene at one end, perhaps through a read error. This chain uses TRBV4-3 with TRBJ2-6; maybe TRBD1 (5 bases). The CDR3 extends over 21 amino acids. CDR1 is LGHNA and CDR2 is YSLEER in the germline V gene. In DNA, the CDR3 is TGCGCCAGCAGCCAAGATATAATTCGGCAGGTCCTTAGCTCTGGGGCCAGCGTCCTGACTTTC. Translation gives CASSQDIIRQVLSSGASVLTF.

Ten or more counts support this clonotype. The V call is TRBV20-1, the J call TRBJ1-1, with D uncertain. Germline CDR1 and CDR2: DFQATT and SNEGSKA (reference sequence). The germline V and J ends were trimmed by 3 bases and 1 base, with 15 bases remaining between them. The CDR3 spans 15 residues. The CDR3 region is CSARPPPPANTEAFF. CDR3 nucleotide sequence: TGCAGTGCTAGGCCCCCACCTCCCGCGAACACTGAAGCTTTCTTT.

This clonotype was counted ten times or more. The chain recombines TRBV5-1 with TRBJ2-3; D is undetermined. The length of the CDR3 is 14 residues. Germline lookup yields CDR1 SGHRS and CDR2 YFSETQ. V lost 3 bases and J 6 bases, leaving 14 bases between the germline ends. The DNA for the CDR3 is TGCGCCAGCAGCTCTACAACCTCGGGCGATACGCAGTATTTT. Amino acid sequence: CASSSTTSGDTQYF. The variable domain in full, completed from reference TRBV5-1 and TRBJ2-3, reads KAGVTQTPRYLIKTRGQQVTLSCSPISGHRSVSWYQQTPGQGLQFLFEYFSETQRNKGNFPGRFSGRQFSNSRSEMNVSTLELGDSALYLCASSSTTSGDTQYFGPGTRLTVL.

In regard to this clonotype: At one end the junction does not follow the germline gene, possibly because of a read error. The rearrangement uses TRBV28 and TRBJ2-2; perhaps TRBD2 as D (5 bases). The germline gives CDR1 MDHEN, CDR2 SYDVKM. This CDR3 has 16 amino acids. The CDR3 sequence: CASSPLIIGYTGELLF. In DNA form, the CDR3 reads TGTGCCAGCAGTCCCCTTATTATAGGGTACACCGGGGAGCTGCTTTTT.

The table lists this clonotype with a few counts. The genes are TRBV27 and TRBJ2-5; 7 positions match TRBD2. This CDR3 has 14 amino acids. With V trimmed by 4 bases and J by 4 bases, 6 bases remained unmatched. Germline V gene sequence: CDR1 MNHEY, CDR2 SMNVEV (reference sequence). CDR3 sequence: CASSSGWEGETQYF. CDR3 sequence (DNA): TGTGCCAGCAGTTCTGGGTGGGAGGGAGAGACCCAGTACTTC.

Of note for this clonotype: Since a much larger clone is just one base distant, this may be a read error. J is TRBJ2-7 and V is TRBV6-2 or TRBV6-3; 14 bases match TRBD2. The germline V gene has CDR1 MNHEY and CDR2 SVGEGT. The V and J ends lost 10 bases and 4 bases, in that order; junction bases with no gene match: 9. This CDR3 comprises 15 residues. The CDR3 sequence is CATPTSGRARYEQYF. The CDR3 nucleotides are TGTGCCACTCCGACTAGCGGGAGGGCCAGGTACGAGCAGTACTTC.

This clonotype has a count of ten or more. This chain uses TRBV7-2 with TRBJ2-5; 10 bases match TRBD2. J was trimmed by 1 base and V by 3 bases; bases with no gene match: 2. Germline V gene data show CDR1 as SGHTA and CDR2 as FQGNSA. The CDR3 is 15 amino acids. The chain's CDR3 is CASSFSGRLQETQYF. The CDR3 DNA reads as TGTGCCAGCAGCTTTAGCGGGAGGCTCCAAGAGACCCAGTACTTC.

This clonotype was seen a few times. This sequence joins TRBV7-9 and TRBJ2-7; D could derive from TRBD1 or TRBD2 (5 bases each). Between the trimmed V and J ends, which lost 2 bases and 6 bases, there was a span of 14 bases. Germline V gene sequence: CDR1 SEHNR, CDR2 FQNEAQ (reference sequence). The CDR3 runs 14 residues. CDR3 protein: CASSLPGAGGEQYF. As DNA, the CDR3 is TGTGCCAGCAGCTTACCCGGGGCAGGAGGCGAGCAGTACTTC. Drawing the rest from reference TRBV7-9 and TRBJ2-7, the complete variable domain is DTGVSQNPRHKITKRGQNVTFRCDPISEHNRLYWYRQTLGQGPEFLTYFQNEAQLEKSRLLSDRFSAERPKGSFSTLEIQRTEQGDSAMYLCASSLPGAGGEQYFGPGTRLTVT.

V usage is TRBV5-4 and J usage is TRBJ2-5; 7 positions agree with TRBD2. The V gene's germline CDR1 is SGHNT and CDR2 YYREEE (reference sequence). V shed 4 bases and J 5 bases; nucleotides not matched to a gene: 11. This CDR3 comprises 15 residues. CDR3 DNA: TGTGCCAGCAGCCGGGGGGAGGGGTTCGTCGAGACCCAGTACTTC. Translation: CASSRGEGFVETQYF.

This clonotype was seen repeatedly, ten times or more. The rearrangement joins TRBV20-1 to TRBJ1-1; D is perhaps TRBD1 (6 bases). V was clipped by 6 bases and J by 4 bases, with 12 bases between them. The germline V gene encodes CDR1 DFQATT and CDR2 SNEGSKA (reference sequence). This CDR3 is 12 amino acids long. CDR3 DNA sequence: TGCAGTGCCCAGGGGTTGGCCACTGAAGCTTTCTTT. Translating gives CSAQGLATEAFF.

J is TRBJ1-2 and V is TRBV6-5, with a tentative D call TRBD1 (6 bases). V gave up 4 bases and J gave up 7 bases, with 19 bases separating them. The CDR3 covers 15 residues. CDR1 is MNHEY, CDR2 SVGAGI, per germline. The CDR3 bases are TGTGCCAGCAGTTCCCAAGAGGGGGGCGGTAGTGGCTACACCTTC. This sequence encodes CASSSQEGGGSGYTF.

CDR3 sequence (DNA): TGTGCCAGCAGCGTGGGGGGGCGCCGTGGCACAGATACGCAGTATTTT. Protein sequence: CASSVGGRRGTDTQYF. The chain joins TRBV9 to TRBJ2-3; TRBD2 is a possible D gene (7 bases). CDR3 length: 16 amino acids. The germline V and J ends were trimmed by 2 bases and 1 base, with 14 bases remaining between them. From germline, CDR1 is SGDLS and CDR2 YYNGEE.

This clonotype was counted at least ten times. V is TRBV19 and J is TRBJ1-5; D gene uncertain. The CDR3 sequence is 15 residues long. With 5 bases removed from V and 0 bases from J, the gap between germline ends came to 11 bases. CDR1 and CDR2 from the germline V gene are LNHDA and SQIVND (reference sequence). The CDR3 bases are TGTGCCAGTAGTTGGTCGGCATATAGCAATCAGCCCCAGCATTTT. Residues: CASSWSAYSNQPQHF.

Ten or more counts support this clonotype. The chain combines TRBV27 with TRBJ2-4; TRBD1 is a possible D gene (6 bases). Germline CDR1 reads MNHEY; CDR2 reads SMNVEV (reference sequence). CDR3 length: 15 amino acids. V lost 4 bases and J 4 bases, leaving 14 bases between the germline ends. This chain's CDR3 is CASSSQGYVKNIQYF. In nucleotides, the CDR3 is TGTGCCAGCAGTTCCCAGGGGTACGTGAAAAACATTCAGTACTTC.

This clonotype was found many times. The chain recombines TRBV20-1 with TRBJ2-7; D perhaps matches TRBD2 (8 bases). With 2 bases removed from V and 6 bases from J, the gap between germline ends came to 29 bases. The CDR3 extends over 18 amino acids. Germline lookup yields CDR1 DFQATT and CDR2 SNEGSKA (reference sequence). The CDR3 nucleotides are TGCAGTGCTAGACTGACAGGGAAAATCCCGGGACTAGGTTCCGAGCAGTACTTC. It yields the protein CSARLTGKIPGLGSEQYF.

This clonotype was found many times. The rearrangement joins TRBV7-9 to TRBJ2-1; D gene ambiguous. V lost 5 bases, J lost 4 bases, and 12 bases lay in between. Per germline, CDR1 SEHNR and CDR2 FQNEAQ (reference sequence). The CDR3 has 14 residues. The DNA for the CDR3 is TGTGCCAGCAGCCTGACCGACCTTTACAATGAGCAGTTCTTC. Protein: CASSLTDLYNEQFF. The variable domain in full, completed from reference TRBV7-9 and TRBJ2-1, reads DTGVSQNPRHKITKRGQNVTFRCDPISEHNRLYWYRQTLGQGPEFLTYFQNEAQLEKSRLLSDRFSAERPKGSFSTLEIQRTEQGDSAMYLCASSLTDLYNEQFFGPGTRLTVL.

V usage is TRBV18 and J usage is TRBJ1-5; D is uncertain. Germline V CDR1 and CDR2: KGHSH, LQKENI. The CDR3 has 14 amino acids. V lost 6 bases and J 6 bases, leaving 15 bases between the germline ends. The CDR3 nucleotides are TGTGCCAGCTCCCCATCCGGACCTTCTCAGCCCCAGCATTTT. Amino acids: CASSPSGPSQPQHF.

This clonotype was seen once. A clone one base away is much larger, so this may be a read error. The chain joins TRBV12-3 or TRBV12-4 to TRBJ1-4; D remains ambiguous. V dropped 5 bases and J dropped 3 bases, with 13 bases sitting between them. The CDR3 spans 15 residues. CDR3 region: CASSPPGSANEKLFF. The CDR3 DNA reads TGTGCCAGCAGTCCTCCGGGCTCCGCTAATGAAAAACTGTTTTTT.

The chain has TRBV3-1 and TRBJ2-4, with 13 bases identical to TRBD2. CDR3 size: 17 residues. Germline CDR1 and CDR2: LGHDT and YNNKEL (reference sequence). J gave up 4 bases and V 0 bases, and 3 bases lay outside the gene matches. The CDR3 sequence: CASSQDGTSGIKNIQYF. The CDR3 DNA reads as TGTGCCAGCAGCCAAGATGGGACTAGCGGGATAAAAAACATTCAGTACTTC.